The present T cell receptor beta chain was sequenced within a study of technical replicates of blood from a few donors. Only in-frame clones appear in the TCRdb table, and some are missing; sequencing was by immunoSEQ multiplex PCR. Of tens of thousands of clones listed, about 87% were seen once; the top ten hold 4% to 6.5%. CDR3 length: 14 amino acids. The genes are TRBV21-1 and TRBJ2-5; the table's D call, TRBD2, has no DNA check behind it. TRBV21-1 is deemed a pseudogene. The sample was PBMCs. This receptor was taken from a human donor in good health. Some clones in this sample may be carry-over from other donors' samples. CDR3 sequence: CASSKREGRETQYF. In nucleotides, the CDR3 is TGTGCCAGCAGCAAAAGGGAGGGGAGGGAGACCCAGTACTTC.